This TCR beta chain was sequenced for a study of blood T cell repertoires in COVID-19. Across the whole study: Acute and convalescent COVID-19 samples came from the United States, Italy and Spain. In each case, the material was cDNA or gDNA derived from T cells, B-cell-depleted T cells, or PBMCs.

The trim removed 4 bases at V and 9 bases at J, leaving 6 bases unmatched. Germline-derived CDR1 and CDR2 are SEHNR and FQNEAQ (reference sequence). The CDR3 is 14 amino acids. Original methodology: Using reference gene primer amplification, nucleated cell counts were estimated. Sequencing was performed with immunoSEQ multiplex PCR; in TCRdb, only in-frame clones are kept and a portion is missing. V, J and clone size are those of that table, while D and trimming were read from the DNA. Among roughly 200,000 clones listed, about 83% were seen once. The sequence was collected from a woman aged 18-35 years who had recovered from COVID-19. Sequenced input: peripheral blood. This chain links TRBV7-9 with TRBJ2-2, with 9 bases aligning to TRBD1. The CDR3 region has the DNA TGTGCCAGCAGCTCCGGGACAGGGACCCGGGAGCTGTTTTTT. Protein: CASSSGTGTRELFF.